This T cell receptor beta chain was identified during a study of T-cell memory formation after mild COVID-19. TCRdb used MiXCR to reprocess the 5' RACE reads, holding one entry per CDR3 protein. The sample comprises about 360,000 distinct CDR3 sequences, 13% to 15% of which are singletons, and less than 25% rests with the top ten. CDR1 DFQATT and CDR2 SNEGSKA come from the germline V gene (reference sequence). The CDR3 is made up of 13 amino acids. V dropped 0 bases and J dropped 3; count of bases not matched to a gene: 2. The receptor comes from a man aged 18 to 29 who had mild COVID-19 (a few samples of this study predate the infection). Cell type and time point are not known. The specimen was PBMCs or a T cell subset sorted from them (not recorded which). V usage is TRBV20-1 and J usage is TRBJ2-7; 7 nucleotides agree with TRBD1. The CDR3 region is CSARETGYYEQYF. The CDR3 nucleotides read TGCAGTGCTAGAGAGACAGGGTACTACGAGCAGTACTTC.